This note documents a single T cell receptor (beta chain) sequence. Its antigen is undetermined. This record belongs to a study of T cell responses to AZD1222 COVID-19 vaccine. Findings of the study overall: Baseline seropositivity occurred in only a handful of AZD1222 recipients.

The CDR3 extends over 16 amino acids. The V end lost 0 bases, the J end lost 9 bases, and 20 bases lay between the germline ends. CDR1 MGHRA and CDR2 YSYEKL come from the germline V gene. This table comes from immunoSEQ multiplex PCR, and its TCRdb copy is limited to in-frame clones, with some not included. The repertoire holds about 120,000 clones, with around 90% as singletons. The chain joins TRBV4-1 to TRBJ2-5; D may be TRBD1 (7 bases). The origin of this receptor is an adult in good health. Source: peripheral blood, taken on day 0 of AZD1222 vaccination. In DNA form, the CDR3 reads TGCGCCAGCAGCCAAGATTTAAGACAGGGTGGGGGGTCCCAGTACTTC. Translating gives CASSQDLRQGGGSQYF.